A single sample is the source of the 8 T cell receptor beta chains below, sequenced in a study of blood T cells in healthy people across ages. Through a sample-barcoded 5' primer and a J-beta primer mix, a second PCR was run for 7 to 11 cycles. Via MiXCR, TCRdb re-called the 5' RACE reads, giving one row per CDR3 protein. The table has more than 1 million distinct CDR3 sequences, roughly 45% seen once. The source material was blood. These receptors were obtained from a woman aged 60 to 75 in good health.

This clonotype was picked up a small number of times. The rearrangement links TRBV25-1 to TRBJ2-1; no firm D call. The length of the CDR3 is 11 residues. Per the germline V gene, CDR1 is MGHDK and CDR2 is SYGVNS. Trimming stripped 5 bases from V and 8 bases from J, with 7 bases between. The CDR3 region has the DNA TGTGCCAGCAGTTCGGTCTATGAGCAGTTCTTC. Translating gives CASSSVYEQFF.

The chain carries TRBV11-3 and TRBJ2-7; possible D gene TRBD1, 6 bases. Germline V gives CDR1 SGHNT, CDR2 YENEEA. The CDR3 has 15 residues. The V end was cut by 1 base, the J end by 0 bases, with 10 bases between. CDR3 residues: CASSLGADSSYEQYF. As DNA, the CDR3 is TGTGCCAGCAGCTTAGGGGCGGACAGCTCCTACGAGCAGTACTTC.

This clonotype showed up just a few times. The chain combines TRBV7-9 with TRBJ2-1; D is tentatively TRBD1 or TRBD2 (5 bases each). Germline values: CDR1 SEHNR, CDR2 FQNEAQ (reference sequence). This CDR3 is built from 18 residues. V was pared by 5 bases and J by 4 bases, with 24 bases between. The chain's CDR3 is CASSPKGSATRMYNEQFF. DNA of the CDR3: TGTGCCAGCAGCCCGAAGGGGAGCGCGACGCGAATGTACAATGAGCAGTTCTTC.

The chain employs TRBV24-1 and TRBJ1-1, with 8 bases fitting TRBD1. From germline, CDR1 is KGHDR and CDR2 SFDVKD. This CDR3 has 12 amino acids. Trimming at V came to 11 bases and at J to 10 bases, leaving 11 bases not matched to a gene. The CDR3 bases are TGTGCCATCGCTCCCGGACAGGGTGGAGCTTTCTTT. Translated: CAIAPGQGGAFF.

This clonotype turned up a few times. The rearrangement joins TRBV9 to TRBJ2-1; 9 positions match TRBD1. V shed 1 base, J shed 7 bases, and the junction held 6 bases outside the gene matches. The CDR3 runs 15 residues. CDR1 and CDR2 from the germline V gene are SGDLS and YYNGEE. CDR3 amino acids: CASSVTGGGRNEQFF. The CDR3 coding sequence is TGTGCCAGCAGCGTAACAGGGGGCGGTCGGAATGAGCAGTTCTTC.

For this clonotype: One end of the junction does not line up with germline, which may come from a read error. The chain employs TRBV4-2 and TRBJ1-2; 7 bases match TRBD1. CDR1 LGHNA and CDR2 YNFKEQ come from the germline V gene. This CDR3 contains 16 residues. CDR3 nucleotides: TGTGTCAGCAGCCAAGATATGTGGCAGGGGGAGTATGGCTACACCTTC. Translated: CVSSQDMWQGEYGYTF.

This clonotype was seen once. The V and J genes are TRBV6-1 and TRBJ2-1, with 8 bases aligning to TRBD2. Trimming cost V 10 bases and J 7 bases; bases outside gene matches: 12. Germline values: CDR1 MNHNS, CDR2 SASEGT. This CDR3 region has 14 residues. CDR3 in DNA: TGTGCCAACAGAACAGCGGGAGATCTAAATGAGCAGTTCTTC. Amino acid sequence: CANRTAGDLNEQFF.

This clonotype was recorded a few times. J is TRBJ2-7 and V is TRBV4-2; 10 positions match TRBD2. The CDR3 sequence is 15 residues long. Germline CDR1 reads LGHNA; CDR2 reads YNFKEQ. J gave up 11 bases and V 0 bases, and 10 bases lay outside the gene matches. The CDR3: CASSQELAGVGEEYF. CDR3 DNA: TGTGCCAGCAGCCAAGAGCTAGCGGGAGTAGGAGAGGAGTACTTC.